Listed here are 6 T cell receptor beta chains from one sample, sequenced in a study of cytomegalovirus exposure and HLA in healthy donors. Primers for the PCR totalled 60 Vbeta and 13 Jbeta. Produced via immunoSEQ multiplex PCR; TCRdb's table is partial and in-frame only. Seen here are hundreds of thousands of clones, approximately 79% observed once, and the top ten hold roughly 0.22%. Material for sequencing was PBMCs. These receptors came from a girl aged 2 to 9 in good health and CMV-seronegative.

The CDR3 is CASSQGQHKNQPQHF. The CDR3 bases are TGTGCCAGCAGCCAAGGACAGCACAAGAATCAGCCCCAGCATTTT. The J gene is TRBJ1-5, the V gene TRBV5-6, with a possible D match to TRBD1 (6 bases). This CDR3 has 15 residues. Trimming shortened V by 4 bases and J by 4 bases, and 15 bases separated the two germline ends. The V gene's germline CDR1 is SGHDT and CDR2 YYEEEE.

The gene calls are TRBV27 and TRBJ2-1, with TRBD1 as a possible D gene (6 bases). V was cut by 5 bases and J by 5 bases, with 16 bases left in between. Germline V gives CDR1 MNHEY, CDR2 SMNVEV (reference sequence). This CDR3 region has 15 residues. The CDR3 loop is CASSPRQDTNNEQFF. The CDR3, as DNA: TGTGCCAGCAGTCCCCGACAGGATACAAACAATGAGCAGTTCTTC.

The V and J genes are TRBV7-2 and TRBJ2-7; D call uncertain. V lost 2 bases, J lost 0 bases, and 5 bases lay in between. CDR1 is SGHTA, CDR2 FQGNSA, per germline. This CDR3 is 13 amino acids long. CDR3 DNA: TGTGCCAGCAGCTTATGGCACTCCTACGAGCAGTACTTC. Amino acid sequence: CASSLWHSYEQYF.

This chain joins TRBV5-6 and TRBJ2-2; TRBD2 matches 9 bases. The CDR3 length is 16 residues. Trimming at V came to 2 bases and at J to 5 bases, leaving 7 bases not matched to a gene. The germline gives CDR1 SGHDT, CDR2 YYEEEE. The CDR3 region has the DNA TGTGCCAGCAGCTTTTTCGCGGGAGGGTCTACCGGGGAGCTGTTTTTT. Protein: CASSFFAGGSTGELFF. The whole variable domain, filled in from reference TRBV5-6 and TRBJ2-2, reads DAGVTQSPTHLIKTRGQQVTLRCSPKSGHDTVSWYQQALGQGPQFIFQYYEEEERQRGNFPDRFSGHQFPNYSSELNVNALLLGDSALYLCASSFFAGGSTGELFFGEGSRLTVL.

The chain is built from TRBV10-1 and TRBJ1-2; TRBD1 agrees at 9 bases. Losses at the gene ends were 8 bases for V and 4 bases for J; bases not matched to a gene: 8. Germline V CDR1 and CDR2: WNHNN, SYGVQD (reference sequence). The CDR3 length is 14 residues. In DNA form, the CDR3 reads TGCGCCAGCCCGACAGGGGGAATATTCTATGGCTACACCTTC. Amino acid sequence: CASPTGGIFYGYTF.

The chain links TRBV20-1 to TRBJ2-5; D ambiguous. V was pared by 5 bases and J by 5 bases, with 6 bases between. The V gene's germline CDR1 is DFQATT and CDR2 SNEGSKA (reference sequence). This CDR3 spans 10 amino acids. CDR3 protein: CSAARETQYF. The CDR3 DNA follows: TGCAGTGCTGCGAGGGAGACCCAGTACTTC.